This TCR beta chain is drawn from a study of shared clonotypes between healthy human individuals. The sample holds one count of this clone. The target antigen is unknown. Produced via immunoSEQ multiplex PCR; TCRdb's table is partial and in-frame only. The table includes more than 2,000,000 clones, 93% detected once. This CDR3 has 15 residues. Germline V gives CDR1 LNHNV, CDR2 YYDKDF (reference sequence). V lost 5 bases and J lost 6, with 17 bases in between. Whole-study results and caveats: Blood alone was sampled, and tissue repertoires likely differ.

From CD4+ cells came CD45RA+ naive and CD45RA-negative memory subsets. V usage is TRBV15 and J usage is TRBJ1-5; D call uncertain. The source of this sequence is a man aged 18-30 years in good health. Some clones in this sample may be carry-over from other donors' samples. The sequenced sample was naive CD4+ T cells from PBMCs. Sample subset: CD45RA+ positively selected. The CDR3 reads CATSPVGVAAQPQHF. Written as DNA, the CDR3 is TGTGCCACCAGCCCCGTGGGTGTAGCTGCTCAGCCCCAGCATTTT.